This T cell receptor (beta chain) was sequenced for a study of CD4 T cells in relation to SARS-CoV-2 and coronaviruses. The unexposed donors gave CD4+ T cells in about 2011-2018, prior to COVID-19. The cells were cultured for under 13 days before CD4+ T cells were isolated. The CDR3 runs to 15 residues. J was trimmed by 2 bases and V by 5 bases; bases with no gene match: 9. The V gene's germline CDR1 is MNHNY and CDR2 SVGAGI (reference sequence). This clone was counted once. Its antigen is unknown. TCRdb's copy holds only in-frame clones and misses some; the assay was immunoSEQ multiplex PCR. Of roughly 18,000 clones listed, roughly 80% are singletons.

The sample consisted of CD4+ T cells from PBMCs, cultured in vitro. This TCR was sampled from a human donor in good health. The chain recombines TRBV6-6 with TRBJ2-7; 7 nucleotides line up with TRBD1. CDR3 DNA: TGTGCCAGCAGTGACCGACAGGGATCGACCTACGAGCAGTACTTC. Protein: CASSDRQGSTYEQYF.